These T cell receptor beta chains were read from a single sample in a study of post-analysis software for immune sequencing data. Via MiXCR, TCRdb re-called the PCR reads, giving one row per CDR3 protein. The table shows around 710,000 distinct CDR3 sequences, with around 46% occurring only once. The sequencing input was blood. The receptors stem from a girl aged 10 to 17 with multiple sclerosis. Both conserved end residues are part of each CDR3. A D gene is named only where the DNA matches it firmly. Rows give clone size only sometimes, using once, few, many, or a class for an expanded clone.

CDR3 protein,CDR3 DNA,V gene,clone size,D gene,J gene
CASSASRGQTYEKYF,TGTGCCAGCAGTGCAAGCCGCGGACAGACCTACGAGAAGTACTTC,TRBV6-2/TRBV6-3,once,NA,TRBJ2-7
CASSWFSYEQYF,TGTGCCAGCAGCTGGTTCTCCTACGAGCAGTACTTC,TRBV7-8,NA,NA,TRBJ2-7
CASSTWGQAYNEQFF,TGTGCCAGCAGCACTTGGGGACAAGCCTACAATGAGCAGTTCTTC,TRBV9,NA,NA,TRBJ2-1
CSANSGSLNGHNEQFF,TGCAGTGCAAACAGCGGGTCTCTCAATGGGCACAATGAGCAGTTCTTC,TRBV20-1,NA,NA,TRBJ2-1
CSARAPNYGYTF,TGCAGTGCTAGAGCCCCTAACTATGGCTACACCTTC,TRBV20-1,NA,NA,TRBJ1-2
CASSVHDRFPYNEQFF,TGTGCCAGCAGCGTACACGACAGGTTCCCCTACAATGAGCAGTTCTTC,TRBV9,NA,NA,TRBJ2-1
CSVETVETQYF,TGCAGCGTTGAAACCGTGGAGACCCAGTACTTC,TRBV29-1,NA,NA,TRBJ2-5
CASSLADDSSYEQYF,TGTGCTAGCAGCTTAGCGGATGATAGCTCCTACGAGCAGTACTTC,TRBV7-7,NA,NA,TRBJ2-7
CSARDFGKGVNSPLHF,TGCAGTGCTAGAGATTTTGGGAAGGGGGTTAATTCACCCCTCCACTTT,TRBV20-1,NA,NA,TRBJ1-6
CSVEDLWGGAEQFF,TGCAGCGTTGAAGATCTTTGGGGGGGGGCTGAGCAGTTCTTC,TRBV29-1,NA,NA,TRBJ2-1
CASSQAGGGNYEQYF,TGTGCCAGCAGCCAAGCAGGGGGGGGAAACTACGAGCAGTACTTC,TRBV4-2,NA,NA,TRBJ2-7
CASGRVVAGSAKQFF,TGTGCCAGCGGTAGGGTAGTAGCGGGGAGCGCAAAGCAGTTCTTC,TRBV27,NA,TRBD2,TRBJ2-1
CATSDRDRGHLNEQFF,TGTGCCACCAGTGATCGGGACAGGGGGCACCTCAATGAGCAGTTCTTC,TRBV24-1,NA,TRBD1,TRBJ2-1
CASSPWGVYGYTF,TGTGCCAGCAGCCCGTGGGGCGTCTATGGCTACACCTTC,TRBV3-1,NA,NA,TRBJ1-2
CASSLYLSGSSYNEQYF,TGCGCCAGCAGCTTGTATCTGAGCGGGAGCTCCTACAATGAGCAGTACTTC,TRBV5-1,once,TRBD2,TRBJ2-4
CASSVGGTGSETQYF,TGTGCCAGCAGCGTAGGTGGGACAGGGAGTGAGACCCAGTACTTC,TRBV9,NA,TRBD1,TRBJ2-5
CASSLDIQGASGYTF,TGCGCCAGCAGCTTGGACATACAGGGGGCAAGTGGCTACACCTTC,TRBV5-1,NA,TRBD1,TRBJ1-2
CASSPPREGDNEQFF,TGTGCCAGCAGCCCCCCCCGGGAGGGTGACAATGAGCAGTTCTTC,TRBV7-9,NA,TRBD2,TRBJ2-1
CASRTGQGTTDTQYF,TGTGCCAGCAGAACGGGACAGGGGACCACAGATACGCAGTATTTT,TRBV28,few,TRBD1,TRBJ2-3
CASSRTGGNYNEQFF,TGTGCCAGCAGCCGGACAGGGGGTAACTACAATGAGCAGTTCTTC,TRBV7-2,NA,TRBD1,TRBJ2-1
CSASPLSVISYEQYF,TGCAGCGCCTCCCCCCTCAGCGTTATCTCCTACGAGCAGTACTTC,TRBV20-1,NA,NA,TRBJ2-7
CSVTQGINEQYF,TGCAGCGTTACCCAGGGTATCAACGAGCAGTACTTC,TRBV29-1,NA,NA,TRBJ2-7
CASSFAGSEAFF,TGTGCCAGCAGTTTTGCGGGGTCTGAAGCTTTCTTT,TRBV12-3/TRBV12-4,NA,NA,TRBJ1-1
CSARSSDTGELFF,TGCAGTGCTAGGAGTAGCGACACCGGGGAGCTGTTTTTT,TRBV20-1,NA,NA,TRBJ2-2
CASSLLRETGGFIDEQFF,TGTGCCAGCAGCTTATTACGAGAGACAGGGGGTTTTATAGATGAGCAGTTCTTC,TRBV13,NA,TRBD1,TRBJ2-1
CSARPFQGGYNEQFF,TGCAGTGCGCGTCCTTTCCAAGGGGGGTACAATGAGCAGTTCTTC,TRBV20-1,NA,NA,TRBJ2-1
CAWSSNSGRALFF,TGTGCCTGGAGTTCCAATAGCGGGAGGGCCCTGTTCTTC,TRBV30,NA,TRBD2,TRBJ2-1
CAIGLAGTSKGTGELFF,TGTGCCATCGGGCTAGCGGGGACCTCTAAGGGCACCGGGGAGCTGTTTTTT,TRBV10-3,NA,TRBD2,TRBJ2-2
CASRYSSGGEQFF,TGTGCCAGCAGGTACTCCAGCGGGGGTGAGCAGTTCTTC,TRBV6-6,once,TRBD2,TRBJ2-1
CASRQGGLDQPQHF,TGTGCCAGCCGTCAGGGGGGTTTGGATCAGCCCCAGCATTTT,TRBV6-2/TRBV6-3,NA,TRBD1,TRBJ1-5
CASSQEPSSGSSSNEQFF,TGCGCCAGCAGCCAAGAACCCTCTAGCGGGAGCTCCTCTAATGAGCAGTTCTTC,TRBV4-3,NA,TRBD2,TRBJ2-1
CASSPPGLAGTETQYF,TGTGCCAGCAGCCCCCCGGGGCTAGCGGGAACAGAGACCCAGTACTTC,TRBV7-3,NA,TRBD2,TRBJ2-5
CASSFRVLGEQFF,TGTGCCAGCAGTTTCCGGGTTCTGGGTGAGCAGTTCTTC,TRBV12-3/TRBV12-4,NA,NA,TRBJ2-1
CSVLNRWGPGTEAFF,TGCAGCGTTCTGAACAGATGGGGCCCGGGCACTGAAGCTTTCTTT,TRBV29-1,few,NA,TRBJ1-1
CASSHWDSKNIQYF,TGTGCCAGCAGCCACTGGGACTCCAAAAACATTCAGTACTTC,TRBV6-6,few,NA,TRBJ2-4
CASSFGGLHYEQYF,TGTGCCAGCAGTTTTGGGGGGCTGCACTACGAGCAGTACTTC,TRBV12-3/TRBV12-4,few,NA,TRBJ2-7